These 18 T cell receptor beta chains share one sample of origin, sequenced in a study of identical twins. TCRdb processed the 5' RACE reads anew with MiXCR; each CDR3 protein has one entry. The sample has roughly 350,000 distinct CDR3 sequences, approximately 13% seen once. This same sample was also taken into another study, of yellow fever vaccine responses in identical twins.

The sample consisted of CD8+ T cells sorted from blood. These receptors were collected from a woman under 30 in good health.

The chain recombines TRBV3-1 with TRBJ1-4; no definite D call. Trimming shortened V by 3 bases and J by 5 bases, and 10 bases separated the two germline ends. The germline V gene has CDR1 LGHDT and CDR2 YNNKEL (reference sequence). The CDR3 runs to 14 residues. The CDR3 DNA is TGTGCCAGCAGCCATGTACACAGAAATGAAAAACTGTTTTTT. This sequence encodes CASSHVHRNEKLFF.

The chain joins TRBV20-1 to TRBJ1-1; D not certain. CDR1 and CDR2 (germline): DFQATT, SNEGSKA (reference sequence). This CDR3 region has 13 residues. V was shortened by 5 bases and J by 11 bases, with 21 bases between the two germline ends. DNA of the CDR3: TGCAGTGCTCAGCCGACAAACTCGGAGCAGGCTTTCTTT. Amino acid sequence: CSAQPTNSEQAFF.

The table lists this clonotype with a few counts. The chain couples TRBV12-3 or TRBV12-4 to TRBJ1-2; D not resolved. This CDR3 has 13 amino acids. The ends were cut back, 3 bases at V and 7 bases at J, with 12 bases in the middle. The CDR3 DNA is TGTGCCAGCAGTTTCGACCAGCGGGGTGGCTACACCTTC. Translated, it gives CASSFDQRGGYTF.

The V and J genes are TRBV13 and TRBJ2-1; 10 bases agree with TRBD2. Trimming cost V 7 bases and J 8 bases; bases outside gene matches: 20. Germline V gives CDR1 PRHDT, CDR2 FYEKMQ (reference sequence). The CDR3 covers 18 residues. The CDR3 reads CASTVQGASGSPRDEQFF. CDR3 DNA: TGTGCCAGCACCGTCCAGGGGGCTAGCGGGAGTCCCCGGGATGAGCAGTTCTTC.

The chain carries TRBV6-5 and TRBJ2-1; TRBD1 matches 10 bases. The CDR3 contains 16 residues. Germline V gene lookup returns CDR1 MNHEY and CDR2 SVGAGI. V gave up 3 bases and J gave up 4 bases; unmatched junction bases: 6. The chain's CDR3 is CASSYRTGGAYNEQFF. The CDR3, as DNA: TGTGCCAGCAGTTATCGGACAGGGGGGGCTTACAATGAGCAGTTCTTC.

This clonotype was detected only a few times. The chain employs TRBV7-9 and TRBJ2-1, with a possible D match to TRBD1 (5 bases). Trimming took 4 bases from V and 9 from J, leaving 13 bases between them. Germline V CDR1 and CDR2: SEHNR, FQNEAQ (reference sequence). This CDR3 is 13 amino acids long. CDR3 coding DNA: TGTGCCAGCAGCTCCCCAGGGAACTCTGAGCAGTTCTTC. Residues: CASSSPGNSEQFF.

The chain has TRBV6-1 and TRBJ2-1; possible D gene TRBD2, 6 bases. Looked up from germline, CDR1 is MNHNS and CDR2 is SASEGT. The CDR3 sequence is 15 residues long. Between the trimmed V and J ends, which lost 8 bases and 2 bases, there was a span of 16 bases. The CDR3 sequence is CASSGRLATYNEQFF. CDR3 in DNA: TGTGCCAGCTCCGGTAGGCTAGCGACCTACAATGAGCAGTTCTTC.

The rearrangement uses TRBV2 and TRBJ2-1; D unclear. CDR3 length equals 16 residues. CDR1 SNHLY and CDR2 FYNNEI come from the germline V gene. V was clipped by 4 bases and J by 1 base, with 14 bases between them. CDR3 nucleotides: TGTGCCAGCAGTGGACCTTTAAGAGTATCCTACAATGAGCAGTTCTTC. The encoded protein is CASSGPLRVSYNEQFF.

This clonotype was observed many times. The CDR3 bases are TGTGCCACCAGTGTAACACAAGACTACAATGAGCAGTTCTTC. Amino acids: CATSVTQDYNEQFF. This chain connects TRBV24-1 to TRBJ2-1; no clear D gene. Germline CDR1 and CDR2: KGHDR and SFDVKD. CDR3 length: 14 residues. V was trimmed by 5 bases and J by 3 bases, leaving 10 bases between them.

The chain carries TRBV7-9 and TRBJ2-5; possibly TRBD2 for D (5 bases). V was pared by 4 bases and J by 6 bases, with 18 bases between. From germline, CDR1 is SEHNR and CDR2 FQNEAQ (reference sequence). CDR3 size: 15 residues. CDR3 loop: CASSSFIRGSKTQYF. The CDR3 nucleotides are TGTGCCAGCAGCTCCTTCATTCGGGGTTCGAAGACCCAGTACTTC.

The V gene is TRBV2, the J gene TRBJ2-1, with 9 positions matching TRBD2. The CDR3 runs to 16 residues. Looked up from germline, CDR1 is SNHLY and CDR2 is FYNNEI. The V gene end was trimmed by 1 base and the J gene end by 4 bases; junction bases not matched to a gene: 5. The CDR3 loop reads CASSEVGGGGYNEQFF. CDR3 sequence (DNA): TGTGCCAGCAGTGAAGTCGGCGGGGGGGGATACAATGAGCAGTTCTTC.

The V call is TRBV20-1, the J call TRBJ2-2, with TRBD2 identical over 14 bases. Trimming took 6 bases from V and 3 from J; bases not matched to a gene: 3. The germline V gene has CDR1 DFQATT and CDR2 SNEGSKA (reference sequence). The length of the CDR3 is 15 residues. The CDR3 protein is CSAKGLAGDTGELFF. For the CDR3, the DNA is TGCAGTGCCAAGGGACTAGCGGGAGACACCGGGGAGCTGTTTTTT.

This clonotype was found many times. The chain joins TRBV24-1 to TRBJ2-1; D is ambiguous. CDR3 length equals 14 residues. CDR1 is KGHDR and CDR2 is SFDVKD in the germline V gene. The ends were cut back, 0 bases at V and 4 bases at J, with 6 bases in the middle. The CDR3 loop is CATSDLRDYNEQFF. CDR3 DNA: TGTGCCACCAGTGATTTGAGGGATTACAATGAGCAGTTCTTC.

CDR3 nucleotides: TGTGCCAGCAGTACCCGGGACAGCACAGCCAAAAACATTCAGTACTTC. It codes for CASSTRDSTAKNIQYF. The chain has TRBV6-1 and TRBJ2-4; 7 bases map to TRBD1. The CDR3 totals 16 residues. V dropped 5 bases and J dropped 0; count of bases not matched to a gene: 7. Germline values: CDR1 MNHNS, CDR2 SASEGT.

CDR3 residues: CASGDATLGSPLHF. The CDR3 nucleotides are TGTGCCAGCGGGGACGCTACACTGGGGTCACCCCTCCACTTT. The genes are TRBV25-1 and TRBJ1-6, with D possibly TRBD1 on 5 matching bases. Trimming shortened V by 8 bases and J by 10 bases, and 18 bases separated the two germline ends. The CDR3 contains 14 residues. In germline, CDR1 is MGHDK, CDR2 SYGVNS.

This clonotype was detected ten times or more. The chain combines TRBV29-1 with TRBJ2-5, with unresolved D. The V end was cut by 1 base, the J end by 4 bases, with 4 bases between. The CDR3 runs 11 residues. From germline, CDR1 is SQVTM and CDR2 ANQGSEA. CDR3 nucleotides: TGCAGCGTTGAAGTGCGAGAGACCCAGTACTTC. It yields the protein CSVEVRETQYF.

The V gene is TRBV20-1, the J gene TRBJ2-3, with D perhaps TRBD2 (6 bases). Looked up from germline, CDR1 is DFQATT and CDR2 is SNEGSKA (reference sequence). This CDR3 region has 15 residues. V was clipped by 3 bases and J by 0 bases, with 13 bases between them. CDR3: CSASGGGPSTDTQYF. CDR3 in DNA: TGCAGTGCTAGCGGGGGAGGACCAAGCACAGATACGCAGTATTTT.

This clonotype has a count of ten or more. V gene TRBV21-1 combines with J gene TRBJ1-2; the table's D call, TRBD1, has no DNA check behind it. TRBV21-1 is annotated as a pseudogene. The CDR3 loop spans 16 amino acids. CDR3 in amino acids: CASSKHQEASYYGYTF. The CDR3 DNA reads as TGTGCCAGCAGCAAACACCAGGAGGCATCCTACTATGGCTACACCTTC.